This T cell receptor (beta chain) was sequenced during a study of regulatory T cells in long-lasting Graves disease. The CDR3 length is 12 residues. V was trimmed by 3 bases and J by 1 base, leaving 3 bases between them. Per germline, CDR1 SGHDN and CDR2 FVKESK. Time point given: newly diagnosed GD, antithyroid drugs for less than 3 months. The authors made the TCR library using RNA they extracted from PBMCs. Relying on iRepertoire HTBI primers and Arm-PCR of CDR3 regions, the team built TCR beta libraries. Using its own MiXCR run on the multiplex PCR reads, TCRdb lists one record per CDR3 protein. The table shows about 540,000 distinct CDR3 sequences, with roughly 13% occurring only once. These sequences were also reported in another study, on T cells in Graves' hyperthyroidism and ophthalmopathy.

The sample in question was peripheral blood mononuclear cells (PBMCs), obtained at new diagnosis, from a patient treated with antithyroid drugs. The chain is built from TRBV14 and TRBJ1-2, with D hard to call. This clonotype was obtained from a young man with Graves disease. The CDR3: CASSQLNYGYTF. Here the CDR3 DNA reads TGTGCCAGCAGCCAGCTTAACTATGGCTACACCTTC.